The 20 T cell receptor beta chains below were found in one sample sequenced in a study of T cell changes during pregnancy in multiple sclerosis. Only in-frame clones appear in the TCRdb table, and some are missing; sequencing was by immunoSEQ multiplex PCR. The sample includes under 70,000 clones, about 90% seen only once; the top ten take about 0.6%. Sequenced material: CD4+ T cells from peripheral blood mononuclear cells, taken after pregnancy. The receptors shown here come from a female donor with multiple sclerosis, enrolled in a pregnancy study.

The rearrangement joins TRBV30 to TRBJ1-1; 7 bases line up with TRBD1. From germline, CDR1 is GTSNPN and CDR2 SVGIG (reference sequence). The CDR3 has 12 residues. With 4 bases clipped from V and 11 bases from J, the junction kept 10 bases outside the gene matches. CDR3 sequence: CAWTQQGLRAFF. The CDR3 DNA sequence: TGTGCCTGGACCCAACAGGGGTTGAGGGCTTTCTTT.

The V and J genes are TRBV6-1 and TRBJ2-1; 10 nucleotides line up with TRBD1. J was trimmed by 6 bases and V by 6 bases; bases with no gene match: 8. The CDR3 has 15 amino acids. Germline V lookup: CDR1 MNHNS, CDR2 SASEGT. This CDR3 is CASRPGTGVINEQFF. DNA of the CDR3: TGTGCCAGCAGGCCCGGGACAGGGGTAATCAATGAGCAGTTCTTC.

The genes are TRBV19 and TRBJ1-5; D call uncertain. The CDR3 sequence is 15 residues long. Germline loops: CDR1 LNHDA, CDR2 SQIVND (reference sequence). The V end lost 1 base, the J end lost 3 bases, and 10 bases lay between the germline ends. The CDR3 DNA reads TGTGCCAGTAGTATAGGCCGACATTACAATCAGCCCCAGCATTTT. Translated, it gives CASSIGRHYNQPQHF.

The rearrangement links TRBV10-3 to TRBJ2-2, with TRBD1 as a possible D gene (5 bases). V was trimmed by 0 bases and J by 5 bases, leaving 10 bases between them. The CDR3 totals 15 residues. The germline V gene encodes CDR1 ENHRY and CDR2 SYGVKD. The chain's CDR3 is CAISESRQKTGELFF. CDR3 nucleotides: TGTGCCATCAGTGAGTCTCGACAGAAAACCGGGGAGCTGTTTTTT.

V and J are TRBV5-1 and TRBJ1-6; maybe TRBD1 (6 bases). Germline V lookup: CDR1 SGHRS, CDR2 YFSETQ. V was trimmed by 6 bases and J by 10 bases, leaving 20 bases between them. The CDR3 has 15 amino acids. For the CDR3, the DNA is TGCGCCAGCAAGCCCTTCAGGGGAAATGGGTCACCCCTCCACTTT. Translation: CASKPFRGNGSPLHF. Drawing the rest from reference TRBV5-1 and TRBJ1-6, the complete variable domain is KAGVTQTPRYLIKTRGQQVTLSCSPISGHRSVSWYQQTPGQGLQFLFEYFSETQRNKGNFPGRFSGRQFSNSRSEMNVSTLELGDSALYLCASKPFRGNGSPLHFGNGTRLTVT.

The chain employs TRBV2 and TRBJ2-3, with D hard to call. V shed 3 bases and J shed 1 base, with 11 bases lying between them. CDR3 size: 15 residues. The germline gives CDR1 SNHLY, CDR2 FYNNEI. Here the CDR3 reads CASSEAGLGTDTQYF. CDR3 DNA sequence: TGTGCCAGCAGTGAGGCCGGGTTGGGCACAGATACGCAGTATTTT.

This chain joins TRBV6-5 and TRBJ1-1, with 7 nucleotides matching TRBD1. From germline, CDR1 is MNHEY and CDR2 SVGAGI. V shed 7 bases, J shed 4 bases, and the junction held 9 bases outside the gene matches. This CDR3 comprises 14 residues. DNA for the CDR3: TGTGCCAGCACCCTGACAGGGCATGGCACTGAAGCTTTCTTT. This codes for CASTLTGHGTEAFF.

In this sample, this clone turned up a few times. The chain couples TRBV10-3 to TRBJ2-2; TRBD2 matches 7 bases. V gave up 7 bases and J gave up 2 bases; unmatched junction bases: 4. There are 14 residues in the CDR3. From germline, CDR1 is ENHRY and CDR2 SYGVKD. The CDR3 protein is CAITGTTNTGELFF. CDR3 DNA: TGTGCCATCACGGGGACTACCAACACCGGGGAGCTGTTTTTT.

This chain links TRBV7-2 with TRBJ2-2; no definite D call. Germline V lookup: CDR1 SGHTA, CDR2 FQGNSA. Trimming removed 2 bases at V and 2 bases at J, with 9 bases between. CDR3 length: 15 residues. This chain's CDR3 is CASSLQFPNTGELFF. Here the CDR3 DNA reads TGTGCCAGCAGCTTACAGTTCCCTAACACCGGGGAGCTGTTTTTT.

J is TRBJ2-5 and V is TRBV7-2; 11 bases line up with TRBD2. Trimming at V came to 5 bases and at J to 7 bases, leaving 18 bases not matched to a gene. CDR1 and CDR2 (germline): SGHTA, FQGNSA. This CDR3 contains 18 residues. The DNA of the CDR3 is TGTGCCAGCAGCCAACCTTTCCGGGTTAGCGGGGGGGCCGGGACCCAGTACTTC. Encoded protein: CASSQPFRVSGGAGTQYF.

J is TRBJ1-5 and V is TRBV4-2; D is unclear. V gave up 0 bases and J gave up 6 bases, with 9 bases separating them. Germline loops: CDR1 LGHNA, CDR2 YNFKEQ. The CDR3 sequence is 14 residues long. CDR3 loop: CASSQDASGQPQHF. DNA for the CDR3: TGTGCCAGCAGCCAAGATGCGTCAGGTCAGCCCCAGCATTTT.

The gene calls are TRBV7-3 and TRBJ1-6, with a tentative D call TRBD1 (6 bases). Germline CDR1 is SGHTA and CDR2 is FQGTGA. The CDR3 contains 15 residues. Trimming removed 0 bases from V and 10 bases from J, with 13 bases in between. CDR3 in amino acids: CASSLTWGGGSPLHF. In DNA form, the CDR3 reads TGTGCCAGCAGCTTAACGTGGGGAGGGGGATCACCCCTCCACTTT.

This clone was seen a single time. The rearrangement joins TRBV5-1 to TRBJ1-2; unclear D gene. Trimming cost V 0 bases and J 7 bases, with 10 bases left between them. Per germline, CDR1 SGHRS and CDR2 YFSETQ. This CDR3 comprises 13 residues. The CDR3, as DNA: TGCGCCAGCAGCTTGGTTACAGATCGTGGCTACACCTTC. Its protein product is CASSLVTDRGYTF.

The V and J genes are TRBV18 and TRBJ1-2; 9 nucleotides align to TRBD1. Trimming removed 6 bases from V and 9 bases from J; junction bases left unmatched: 14. CDR3 length: 15 amino acids. Germline lookup yields CDR1 KGHSH and CDR2 LQKENI. The CDR3 bases are TGTGCCAGCTCTCCAATTCCCGGACAGGGGACAAGCTACACCTTC. Its protein product is CASSPIPGQGTSYTF.

This chain joins TRBV9 and TRBJ2-1, with 7 bases aligning to TRBD1. Trimming at V came to 2 bases and at J to 4 bases, leaving 9 bases not matched to a gene. The CDR3 runs 16 residues. The germline V gene has CDR1 SGDLS and CDR2 YYNGEE. The CDR3 DNA follows: TGTGCCAGCAGCGTTAACCGGGACAGAACATACAATGAGCAGTTCTTC. It specifies CASSVNRDRTYNEQFF.

The J gene is TRBJ2-5, the V gene TRBV11-2; TRBD1 matches 9 bases. Germline V lookup: CDR1 SGHAT, CDR2 FQNNGV. Trimming at V came to 1 base and at J to 1 base, leaving 4 bases not matched to a gene. The CDR3 consists of 16 residues. The CDR3 DNA follows: TGTGCCAGCAGCTTAGTGGGACAGGGCCCCCAAGAGACCCAGTACTTC. Translated, it gives CASSLVGQGPQETQYF.

The V gene is TRBV5-1, the J gene TRBJ2-5, with a weak D call TRBD2 (7 bases). V lost 7 bases to trimming and J lost 2 bases, with 21 bases between them. The germline V gene encodes CDR1 SGHRS and CDR2 YFSETQ. The CDR3 runs to 16 residues. The CDR3 DNA is TGCGCCAGCGCTGGGGGGGGGCCTTGGGGGCAAGAGACCCAGTACTTC. Translated: CASAGGGPWGQETQYF. The full variable domain, with the rest looked up from reference TRBV5-1 and TRBJ2-5, is KAGVTQTPRYLIKTRGQQVTLSCSPISGHRSVSWYQQTPGQGLQFLFEYFSETQRNKGNFPGRFSGRQFSNSRSEMNVSTLELGDSALYLCASAGGGPWGQETQYFGPGTRLLVL.

This sequence joins TRBV2 and TRBJ2-4, with TRBD2 as a possible D gene (6 bases). CDR1 is SNHLY, CDR2 FYNNEI, per germline. V was trimmed by 4 bases and J by 12 bases, leaving 16 bases between them. This CDR3 has 13 residues. In DNA form, the CDR3 reads TGTGCCAGCAGTGCGACGATGGGAGGTACTCAGTACTTC. Its protein product is CASSATMGGTQYF.

V is TRBV4-2 and J is TRBJ1-2; TRBD1 agrees at 8 bases. Per germline, CDR1 LGHNA and CDR2 YNFKEQ. CDR3 length: 13 amino acids. V shed 5 bases, J shed 4 bases, and the junction held 3 bases outside the gene matches. The CDR3 DNA is TGTGCCAGCAGCTTCGGACAGGGCTATGGCTACACCTTC. Translation gives CASSFGQGYGYTF.

The chain recombines TRBV7-2 with TRBJ1-3, with D perhaps TRBD1 (6 bases). The CDR3 is 15 amino acids. V was cut by 1 base and J by 3 bases, with 10 bases left in between. From germline, CDR1 is SGHTA and CDR2 FQGNSA. CDR3 nucleotide sequence: TGTGCCAGCAGCTTAGTATCGGACAGTGGAAACACCATATATTTT. Translation gives CASSLVSDSGNTIYF.